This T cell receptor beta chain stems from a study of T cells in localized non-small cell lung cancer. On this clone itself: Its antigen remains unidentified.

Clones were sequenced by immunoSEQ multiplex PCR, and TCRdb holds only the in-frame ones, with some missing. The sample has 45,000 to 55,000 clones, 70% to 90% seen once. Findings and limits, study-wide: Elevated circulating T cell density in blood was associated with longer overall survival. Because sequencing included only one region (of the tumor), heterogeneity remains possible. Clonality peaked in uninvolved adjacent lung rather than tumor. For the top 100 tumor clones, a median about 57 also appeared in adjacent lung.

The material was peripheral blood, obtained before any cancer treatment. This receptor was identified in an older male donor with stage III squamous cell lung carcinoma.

The CDR3, as DNA: TGTGCCATCGGGGGACTCGGACCCGGGGAGCTGTTTTTT. Translating gives CAIGGLGPGELFF. The V call is TRBV10-3, the J call TRBJ2-2; a weak D match, TRBD2 (6 bases). The CDR3 loop spans 13 amino acids. Trimming stripped 8 bases from V and 6 bases from J, with 13 bases between. Germline CDR1 and CDR2: ENHRY and SYGVKD.